The 29 T cell receptor beta chains in this list originate from one sample, sequenced in a study of beta chain features in type 1 diabetes. Expressed TCRB transcripts were sequenced, since all the RNA that had been isolated was reverse transcribed. This table comes from immunoSEQ multiplex PCR, and its TCRdb copy is limited to in-frame clones, with some not included. This sample has about 140,000 clones, with about 7% found just once. The sample taken for sequencing was central memory CD4+ T cells from blood. These receptors were collected from a woman in her twenties or thirties in good health.

This clone was observed a few times. This chain links TRBV9 with TRBJ2-5; D call uncertain. The V end was cut by 0 bases, the J end by 4 bases, with 10 bases between. The germline V gene has CDR1 SGDLS and CDR2 YYNGEE. This CDR3 has 14 residues. CDR3 nucleotide sequence: TGTGCCAGCAGCGTAGCCCCAGGTTCAGAGACCCAGTACTTC. Its protein is CASSVAPGSETQYF.

V gene TRBV7-9 combines with J gene TRBJ2-5; D is possibly TRBD1 (7 bases). The germline V gene encodes CDR1 SEHNR and CDR2 FQNEAQ (reference sequence). V lost 5 bases and J 6 bases, leaving 16 bases between the germline ends. This CDR3 region has 14 residues. DNA for the CDR3: TGTGCCAGCAGCCAGGGGGGAGAGGCGAAGACCCAGTACTTC. Amino acid sequence: CASSQGGEAKTQYF.

This clone was detected a few times. The chain combines TRBV11-1 with TRBJ2-7, with 10 bases aligning to TRBD1. This CDR3 spans 14 amino acids. Germline loops: CDR1 SGHAT, CDR2 FQDESV (reference sequence). After removal of 7 bases from V and 2 bases from J, the junction contained 5 bases not matched to a gene. CDR3 sequence (DNA): TGTGCCAGCAATCCCGGGACAGGGGCCTACGAGCAGTACTTC. Its translation is CASNPGTGAYEQYF.

This chain uses TRBV21-1 with TRBJ2-7; the DNA was not compared with TRBD2, the D call given in the table. TRBV21-1 is a known pseudogene. CDR3 size: 18 residues. The CDR3 region is CASSQSKKTSQVEHEQYF. Here the CDR3 DNA reads TGTGCCAGCAGCCAATCAAAAAAGACTAGTCAAGTCGAACACGAGCAGTACTTC.

This chain uses TRBV9 with TRBJ1-5; D unclear. In germline, CDR1 is SGDLS, CDR2 YYNGEE. Trimming took 4 bases from V and 0 from J, leaving 11 bases between them. The CDR3 covers 15 residues. The CDR3 reads CASSREGNSNQPQHF. The CDR3 DNA is TGTGCCAGCAGCCGTGAGGGTAATAGCAATCAGCCCCAGCATTTT. Looking up the rest from reference TRBV9 and TRBJ1-5 gives the full variable domain: DSGVTQTPKHLITATGQRVTLRCSPRSGDLSVYWYQQSLDQGLQFLIQYYNGEERAKGNILERFSAQQFPDLHSELNLSSLELGDSALYFCASSREGNSNQPQHFGDGTRLSIL.

This chain links TRBV11-2 with TRBJ2-1; 9 bases line up with TRBD2. The CDR3 consists of 17 residues. After removal of 4 bases from V and 0 bases from J, the junction contained 7 bases not matched to a gene. Germline V gene lookup returns CDR1 SGHAT and CDR2 FQNNGV. CDR3 amino acids: CASSYASGMISYNEQFF. As DNA, the CDR3 is TGTGCCAGCAGCTATGCTAGCGGGATGATCTCCTACAATGAGCAGTTCTTC.

J is TRBJ1-5 and V is TRBV28; D is perhaps TRBD1 (5 bases). The germline V gene encodes CDR1 MDHEN and CDR2 SYDVKM. V shed 3 bases and J shed 9 bases, with 15 bases lying between them. The CDR3 sequence is 14 residues long. The CDR3 DNA is TGTGCCAGCAGTTTCGAATCATACAGGCGGCCCCAGCATTTT. It codes for CASSFESYRRPQHF.

The chain has TRBV18 and TRBJ1-2; no clear D. Trimming stripped 0 bases from V and 9 bases from J, with 14 bases between. The CDR3 has 14 residues. CDR1 KGHSH and CDR2 LQKENI come from the germline V gene. The CDR3 reads CASSPPASSQSYTF. The CDR3 DNA reads as TGTGCCAGCTCACCACCGGCTAGCTCTCAGAGCTACACCTTC. Using reference TRBV18 and TRBJ1-2 for the parts outside the CDR3, the full variable domain is NAGVMQNPRHLVRRRGQEARLRCSPMKGHSHVYWYRQLPEEGLKFMVYLQKENIIDESGMPKERFSAEFPKEGPSILRIQQVVRGDSAAYFCASSPPASSQSYTFGSGTRLTVV.

The V gene is TRBV7-9, the J gene TRBJ1-5, with D unclear. The CDR3 totals 16 residues. The germline V gene encodes CDR1 SEHNR and CDR2 FQNEAQ (reference sequence). Trimming cost V 1 base and J 2 bases, with 12 bases left between them. For the CDR3, the DNA is TGTGCCAGCAGCTTAGGCACGGGATTCCGCAATCAGCCCCAGCATTTT. Translation: CASSLGTGFRNQPQHF.

This clone was counted ten times or more. This chain uses TRBV7-9 with TRBJ1-4; D not certain. Trimming pared 6 bases from V and 7 bases from J, leaving 9 bases between. CDR3 length: 12 amino acids. Germline CDR1 is SEHNR and CDR2 is FQNEAQ (reference sequence). As DNA, the CDR3 is TGTGCCAGCAGGCGGGGTAGTGAAAAACTGTTTTTT. Translation: CASRRGSEKLFF.

This clone was picked up many times. This sequence joins TRBV28 and TRBJ2-7; 9 positions agree with TRBD2. V lost 4 bases and J lost 1; bases outside the gene matches: 5. The CDR3 is 15 residues long. Per germline, CDR1 MDHEN and CDR2 SYDVKM. DNA of the CDR3: TGTGCCAGCAGTTCCCCTAGCGGGAATTCCTACGAGCAGTACTTC. It codes for CASSSPSGNSYEQYF.

The V and J genes are TRBV11-2 and TRBJ2-1, with 7 bases lining up with TRBD2. V gave up 1 base and J gave up 9 bases; unmatched junction bases: 12. Germline lookup yields CDR1 SGHAT and CDR2 FQNNGV. The CDR3 runs 16 residues. The DNA of the CDR3 is TGTGCCAGCAGCTTAGGGTCCAGGACTAGTTTTGGTGAGCAGTTCTTC. Its translation: CASSLGSRTSFGEQFF.

This clone was detected many times. The rearrangement links TRBV4-3 to TRBJ2-1; 9 bases align to TRBD2. The length of the CDR3 is 17 residues. CDR1 is LGHNA, CDR2 YSLEER, per germline. V was pared by 0 bases and J by 4 bases, with 7 bases of the junction left unmatched. The CDR3 sequence is CASSQESGLAGYNEQFF. In DNA form, the CDR3 reads TGCGCCAGCAGCCAAGAGAGTGGCCTAGCGGGATACAATGAGCAGTTCTTC.

J is TRBJ2-7 and V is TRBV28, with 10 positions matching TRBD2. This CDR3 has 16 residues. CDR1 and CDR2 from the germline V gene are MDHEN and SYDVKM. The V and J ends lost 4 bases and 5 bases, in that order; junction bases with no gene match: 11. The CDR3 reads CASSSPGSGRYDEQYF. In DNA, the CDR3 is TGTGCCAGCAGTTCCCCCGGTAGCGGGAGGTACGACGAGCAGTACTTC.

The chain joins TRBV4-3 to TRBJ2-2; 11 bases match TRBD2. Germline trimming cut 0 bases from V and 8 bases from J; bases unmatched to any gene: 2. The V gene's germline CDR1 is LGHNA and CDR2 YSLEER. This CDR3 comprises 15 residues. This chain's CDR3 is CASSQDASGRGELFF. In nucleotides, the CDR3 is TGCGCCAGCAGCCAAGACGCTAGCGGGAGGGGGGAGCTGTTTTTT.

The chain combines TRBV7-3 with TRBJ2-1, with TRBD2 as a possible D gene (6 bases). CDR1 SGHTA and CDR2 FQGTGA come from the germline V gene. The CDR3 runs 12 residues. Trimming took off 5 bases at V and 6 bases at J, with 8 bases between the two ends. The CDR3 reads CASSHGGNEQFF. CDR3 coding DNA: TGTGCCAGCAGCCACGGGGGCAATGAGCAGTTCTTC. Using reference TRBV7-3 and TRBJ2-1 for the parts outside the CDR3, the full variable domain is GAGVSQTPSNKVTEKGKYVELRCDPISGHTALYWYRQSLGQGPEFLIYFQGTGAADDSGLPNDRFFAVRPEGSVSTLKIQRTERGDSAVYLCASSHGGNEQFFGPGTRLTVL.

This sequence joins TRBV30 and TRBJ2-5; tentative D call: TRBD1 (5 bases). Trimming removed 0 bases at V and 7 bases at J, with 15 bases between. The CDR3 length is 14 residues. Germline CDR1 and CDR2: GTSNPN and SVGIG (reference sequence). Written as DNA, the CDR3 is TGTGCCTGGAGTGTACTCGGGCCCCAGGGGACCCAGTACTTC. Encoded protein: CAWSVLGPQGTQYF.

This clone was detected ten times or more. This rearrangement joins TRBV29-1 to TRBJ1-3; D perhaps matches TRBD1 (5 bases). Germline loops: CDR1 SQVTM, CDR2 ANQGSEA. The V gene lost 2 bases and the J gene lost 0 bases, with 8 bases spanning the gap. The CDR3 extends over 14 amino acids. For the CDR3, the DNA is TGCAGCGTTGAAAGAGACAGCTCTGGAAACACCATATATTTT. This translates into CSVERDSSGNTIYF.

This clone was counted ten times or more. The chain is built from TRBV5-1 and TRBJ2-5, with 10 bases fitting TRBD1. Per the germline V gene, CDR1 is SGHRS and CDR2 is YFSETQ. This CDR3 comprises 16 residues. With 1 base clipped from V and 2 bases from J, the junction kept 5 bases outside the gene matches. CDR3 sequence reads: CASSLIGTGAQETQYF. The CDR3 DNA reads as TGCGCCAGCAGCTTGATCGGGACAGGGGCTCAAGAGACCCAGTACTTC.

This clone occurred many times. V usage is TRBV19 and J usage is TRBJ1-1; possible D gene TRBD1, 5 bases. This CDR3 is 14 amino acids long. V shed 5 bases and J shed 0 bases, with 10 bases lying between them. Germline V CDR1 and CDR2: LNHDA, SQIVND (reference sequence). The CDR3 sequence is CASSYDRMNTEAFF. Here the CDR3 DNA reads TGTGCCAGTAGTTATGACAGAATGAACACTGAAGCTTTCTTT.

This chain connects TRBV4-2 to TRBJ2-7; TRBD2 matches 8 bases. The junction had 13 bases not matched to a gene; V was cut back by 0 bases and J by 6 bases. The CDR3 contains 17 residues. CDR1 and CDR2 (germline): LGHNA, YNFKEQ. CDR3 bases: TGTGCCAGCAGCCAAGAGGAGAGCGGGAGCCCCCTGGGCGAGCAGTACTTC. This translates into CASSQEESGSPLGEQYF.

This chain uses TRBV7-9 with TRBJ2-1, with D possibly TRBD2 on 6 matching bases. Germline CDR1 SEHNR, CDR2 FQNEAQ (reference sequence). The CDR3 has 19 residues. Trimming removed 0 bases from V and 1 base from J, with 19 bases in between. In nucleotides, the CDR3 is TGTGCCAGCAGCTTAGCTTTTCCCGGACTGGGGGGATCCTACAATGAGCAGTTCTTC. This translates into CASSLAFPGLGGSYNEQFF.

This clone was observed a handful of times. The chain carries TRBV28 and TRBJ2-7, with 13 bases lining up with TRBD2. The V gene's germline CDR1 is MDHEN and CDR2 SYDVKM. With 4 bases clipped from V and 7 bases from J, the junction kept 19 bases outside the gene matches. CDR3 length equals 19 residues. The CDR3 loop reads CASSSLTGLAGERLGEQYF. The CDR3 DNA reads TGTGCCAGCAGTTCCTTAACAGGACTAGCGGGAGAAAGGTTAGGTGAGCAGTACTTC. The full variable domain, with the rest looked up from reference TRBV28 and TRBJ2-7, is DVKVTQSSRYLVKRTGEKVFLECVQDMDHENMFWYRQDPGLGLRLIYFSYDVKMKEKGDIPEGYSVSREKKERFSLILESASTNQTSMYLCASSSLTGLAGERLGEQYFGPGTRLTVT.

The chain couples TRBV11-2 to TRBJ2-7; 15 nucleotides match TRBD2. The CDR3 is 15 amino acids. Per the germline V gene, CDR1 is SGHAT and CDR2 is FQNNGV. With 4 bases clipped from V and 10 bases from J, the junction kept 8 bases outside the gene matches. CDR3 sequence reads: CASSSGTSGRKDQYF. CDR3 sequence (DNA): TGTGCCAGCAGCTCCGGGACTAGCGGGAGGAAGGATCAGTACTTC.

This clone was observed a handful of times. V and J are TRBV23-1 and TRBJ2-7; 7 bases line up with TRBD2. TRBV23-1 counts as an open reading frame of uncertain function. V lost 1 base to trimming and J lost 2 bases; unmatched junction nucleotides: 14. This CDR3 is 18 amino acids long. CDR3 DNA: TGCGCCAGCAGTCAATACGGTAGTGTCGGGAGGCCGCCCTACGAGCAGTACTTC. Translating it yields CASSQYGSVGRPPYEQYF.

This clone was recorded a few times. The chain employs TRBV5-6 and TRBJ2-7; the match to TRBD1 covers 8 bases. The V gene end was trimmed by 3 bases and the J gene end by 4 bases; junction bases not matched to a gene: 9. CDR3 size: 15 residues. Per germline, CDR1 SGHDT and CDR2 YYEEEE. The CDR3 DNA reads TGTGCCAGCAGCTCGGACAGGGCCCCGCGGTACGAGCAGTACTTC. This codes for CASSSDRAPRYEQYF.

The table lists this clone with a few counts. The chain uses TRBV11-2 and TRBJ2-1; tentative D call: TRBD1 (5 bases). V lost 5 bases and J 6 bases, leaving 26 bases between the germline ends. CDR3 length: 18 residues. The germline CDR1 and CDR2 sequences are SGHAT and FQNNGV. The CDR3 DNA reads as TGTGCCAGCAGCCCTCAGGGCGCCGACATCCGTATGGGCAATGAGCAGTTCTTC. It codes for CASSPQGADIRMGNEQFF.

This clone has more than one count but fewer than ten. The rearrangement joins TRBV20-1 to TRBJ2-1, with D perhaps TRBD1 (6 bases). CDR3 length equals 11 residues. V lost 5 bases and J lost 7, with 9 bases in between. Per germline, CDR1 DFQATT and CDR2 SNEGSKA (reference sequence). CDR3 sequence reads: CSAHRVNEQFF. The CDR3 DNA follows: TGCAGTGCTCACAGGGTAAATGAGCAGTTCTTC.

CDR3 nucleotide sequence: TGTGCCAGCAGTTACTTGGTAGCCACAGATACGCAGTATTTT. Translation: CASSYLVATDTQYF. The rearrangement links TRBV6-5 to TRBJ2-3; D is unresolved. CDR1 and CDR2 (germline): MNHEY, SVGAGI. The CDR3 length is 14 residues. V lost 1 base and J lost 2, with 7 bases in between.